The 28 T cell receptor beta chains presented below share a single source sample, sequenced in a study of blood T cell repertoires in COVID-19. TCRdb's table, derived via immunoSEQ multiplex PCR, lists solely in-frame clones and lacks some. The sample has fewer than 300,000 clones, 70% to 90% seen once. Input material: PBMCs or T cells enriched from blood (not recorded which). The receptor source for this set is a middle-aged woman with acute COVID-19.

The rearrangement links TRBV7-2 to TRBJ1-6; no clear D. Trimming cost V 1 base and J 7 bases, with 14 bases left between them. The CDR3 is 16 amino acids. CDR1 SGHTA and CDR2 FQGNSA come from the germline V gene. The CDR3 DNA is TGTGCCAGCAGCTTAGTGCAGGTTGTTGGCAATTCACCCCTCCACTTT. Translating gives CASSLVQVVGNSPLHF.

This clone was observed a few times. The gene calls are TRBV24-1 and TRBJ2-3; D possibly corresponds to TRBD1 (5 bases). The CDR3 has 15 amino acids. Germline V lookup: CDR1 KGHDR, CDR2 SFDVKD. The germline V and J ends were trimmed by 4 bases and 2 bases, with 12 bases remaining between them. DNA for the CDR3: TGTGCCACCAGTGAGATTGGACAACCCACAGATACGCAGTATTTT. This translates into CATSEIGQPTDTQYF.

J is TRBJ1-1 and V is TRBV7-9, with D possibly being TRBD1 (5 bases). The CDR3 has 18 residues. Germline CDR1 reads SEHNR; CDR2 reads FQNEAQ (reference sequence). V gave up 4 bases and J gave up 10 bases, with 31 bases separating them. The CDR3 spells CASSSDGVGAERTLRAFF. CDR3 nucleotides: TGTGCCAGCAGCTCCGATGGGGTTGGGGCCGAGAGAACACTGAGAGCTTTCTTT. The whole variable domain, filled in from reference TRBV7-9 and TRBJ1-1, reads DTGVSQNPRHKITKRGQNVTFRCDPISEHNRLYWYRQTLGQGPEFLTYFQNEAQLEKSRLLSDRFSAERPKGSFSTLEIQRTEQGDSAMYLCASSSDGVGAERTLRAFFGQGTRLTVV.

The CDR3 region has the DNA TGTGCCAGCAGCCTGAGCGGGAAATACTCCTACAATGAGCAGTTCTTC. It encodes CASSLSGKYSYNEQFF. This sequence joins TRBV3-1 (or the pseudogene TRBV3-2) and TRBJ2-1; 7 bases match TRBD2. The CDR3 runs to 16 residues. The germline CDR1 and CDR2 sequences are LGHDT and YNNKEL (reference sequence). V was clipped by 4 bases and J by 0 bases; unmatched bases: 6.

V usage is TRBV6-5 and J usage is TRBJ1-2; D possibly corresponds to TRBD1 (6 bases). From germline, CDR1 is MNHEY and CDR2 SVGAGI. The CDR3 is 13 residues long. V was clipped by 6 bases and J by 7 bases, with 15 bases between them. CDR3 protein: CASRINREGGYTF. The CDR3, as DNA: TGTGCCAGCAGGATTAACAGGGAGGGTGGCTACACCTTC.

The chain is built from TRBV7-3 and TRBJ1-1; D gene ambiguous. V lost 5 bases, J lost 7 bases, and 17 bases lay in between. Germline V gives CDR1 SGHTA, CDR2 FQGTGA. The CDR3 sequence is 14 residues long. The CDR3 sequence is CASSLDKAKNEAFF. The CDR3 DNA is TGTGCCAGCAGCCTCGACAAGGCGAAAAATGAAGCTTTCTTT. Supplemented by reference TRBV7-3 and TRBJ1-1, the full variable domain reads GAGVSQTPSNKVTEKGKYVELRCDPISGHTALYWYRQSLGQGPEFLIYFQGTGAADDSGLPNDRFFAVRPEGSVSTLKIQRTERGDSAVYLCASSLDKAKNEAFFGQGTRLTVV.

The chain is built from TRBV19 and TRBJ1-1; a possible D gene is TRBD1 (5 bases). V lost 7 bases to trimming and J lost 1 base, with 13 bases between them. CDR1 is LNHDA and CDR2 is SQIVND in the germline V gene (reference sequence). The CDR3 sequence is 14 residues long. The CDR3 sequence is CASTPGASNTEAFF. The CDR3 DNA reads TGTGCCAGTACCCCTGGGGCATCGAACACTGAAGCTTTCTTT.

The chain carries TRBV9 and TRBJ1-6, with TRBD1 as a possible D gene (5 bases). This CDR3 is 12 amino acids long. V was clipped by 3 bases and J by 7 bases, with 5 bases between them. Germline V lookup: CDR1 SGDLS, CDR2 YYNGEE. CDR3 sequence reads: CASSGQNSPLHF. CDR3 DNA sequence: TGTGCCAGCAGCGGACAGAATTCACCCCTCCACTTT.

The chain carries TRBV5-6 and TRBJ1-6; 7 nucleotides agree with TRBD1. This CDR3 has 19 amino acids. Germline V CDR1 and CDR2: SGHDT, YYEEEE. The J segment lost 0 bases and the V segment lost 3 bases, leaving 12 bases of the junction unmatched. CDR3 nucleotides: TGTGCCAGCAGCTCGCCCCGGGACAGAGTCAGCTCCTATAATTCACCCCTCCACTTT. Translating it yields CASSSPRDRVSSYNSPLHF.

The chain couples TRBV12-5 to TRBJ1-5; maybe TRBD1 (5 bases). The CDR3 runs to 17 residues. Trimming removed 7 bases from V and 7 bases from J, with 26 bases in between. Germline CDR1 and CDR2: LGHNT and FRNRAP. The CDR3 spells CASAPPSTSGTDQPQHF. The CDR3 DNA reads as TGTGCTAGTGCCCCCCCTTCGACGAGCGGGACGGACCAGCCCCAGCATTTT.

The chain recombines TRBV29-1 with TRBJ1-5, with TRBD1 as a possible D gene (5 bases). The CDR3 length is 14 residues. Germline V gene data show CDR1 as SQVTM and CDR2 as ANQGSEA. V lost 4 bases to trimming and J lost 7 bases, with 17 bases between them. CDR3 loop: CSVGGGESGQPQHF. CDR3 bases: TGCAGCGTTGGCGGAGGGGAATCAGGGCAGCCCCAGCATTTT. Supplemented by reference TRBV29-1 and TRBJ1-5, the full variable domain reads SAVISQKPSRDICQRGTSLTIQCQVDSQVTMMFWYRQQPGQSLTLIATANQGSEATYESGFVIDKFPISRPNLTFSTLTVSNMSPEDSSIYLCSVGGGESGQPQHFGDGTRLSIL.

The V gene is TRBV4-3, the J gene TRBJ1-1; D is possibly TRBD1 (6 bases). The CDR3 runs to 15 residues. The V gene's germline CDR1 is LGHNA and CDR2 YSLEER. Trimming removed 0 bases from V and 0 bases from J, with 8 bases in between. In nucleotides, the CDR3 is TGCGCCAGCAGCCAAGATGGACAGATGAACACTGAAGCTTTCTTT. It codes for CASSQDGQMNTEAFF.

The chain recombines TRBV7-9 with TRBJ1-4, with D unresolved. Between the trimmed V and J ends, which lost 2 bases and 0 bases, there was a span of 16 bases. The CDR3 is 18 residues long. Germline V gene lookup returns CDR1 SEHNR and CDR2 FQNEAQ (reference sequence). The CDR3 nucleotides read TGTGCCAGCAGCTTATCCCTTTTGGGCAGTACAACTAATGAAAAACTGTTTTTT. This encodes CASSLSLLGSTTNEKLFF. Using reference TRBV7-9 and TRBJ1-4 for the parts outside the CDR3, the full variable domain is DTGVSQNPRHKITKRGQNVTFRCDPISEHNRLYWYRQTLGQGPEFLTYFQNEAQLEKSRLLSDRFSAERPKGSFSTLEIQRTEQGDSAMYLCASSLSLLGSTTNEKLFFGSGTQLSVL.

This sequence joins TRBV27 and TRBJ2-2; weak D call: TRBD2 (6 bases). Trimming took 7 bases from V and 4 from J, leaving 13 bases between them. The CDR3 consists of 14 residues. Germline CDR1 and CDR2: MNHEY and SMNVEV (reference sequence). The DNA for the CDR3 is TGTGCCAGCATGGACGGGGGAGCCACCGGGGAGCTGTTTTTT. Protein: CASMDGGATGELFF.

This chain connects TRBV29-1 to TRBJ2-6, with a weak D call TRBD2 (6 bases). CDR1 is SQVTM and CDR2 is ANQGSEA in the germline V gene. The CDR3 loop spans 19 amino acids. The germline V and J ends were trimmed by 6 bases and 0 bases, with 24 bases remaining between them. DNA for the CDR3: TGCAGCGTCCAGGGTCTGGGGGGACCAACTTTCTCTGGGGCCAACGTCCTGACTTTC. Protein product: CSVQGLGGPTFSGANVLTF.

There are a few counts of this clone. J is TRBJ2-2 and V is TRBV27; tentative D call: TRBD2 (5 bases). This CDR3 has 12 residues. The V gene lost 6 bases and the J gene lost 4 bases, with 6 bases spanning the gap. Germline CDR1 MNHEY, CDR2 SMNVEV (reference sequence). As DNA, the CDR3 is TGTGCCAGCAGGGAGGTCACCGGGGAGCTGTTTTTT. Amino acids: CASREVTGELFF.

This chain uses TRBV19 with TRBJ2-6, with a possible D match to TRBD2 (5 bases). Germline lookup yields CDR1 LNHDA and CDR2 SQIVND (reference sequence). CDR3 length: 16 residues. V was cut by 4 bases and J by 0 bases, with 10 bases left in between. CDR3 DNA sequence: TGTGCCAGTAGTAGGGAGCTACACTCTGGGGCCAACGTCCTGACTTTC. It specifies CASSRELHSGANVLTF.

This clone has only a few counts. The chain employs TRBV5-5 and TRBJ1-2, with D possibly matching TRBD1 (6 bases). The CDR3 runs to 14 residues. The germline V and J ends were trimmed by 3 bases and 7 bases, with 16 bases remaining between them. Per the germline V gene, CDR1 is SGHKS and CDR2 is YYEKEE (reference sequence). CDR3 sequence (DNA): TGTGCCAGCAGCTCTACGACAGGATCTTTTGGCTACACCTTC. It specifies CASSSTTGSFGYTF.

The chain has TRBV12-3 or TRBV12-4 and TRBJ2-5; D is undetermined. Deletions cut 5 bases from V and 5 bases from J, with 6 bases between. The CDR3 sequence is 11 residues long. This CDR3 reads CASSPLETQYF. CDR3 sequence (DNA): TGTGCCAGCAGTCCCTTGGAGACCCAGTACTTC.

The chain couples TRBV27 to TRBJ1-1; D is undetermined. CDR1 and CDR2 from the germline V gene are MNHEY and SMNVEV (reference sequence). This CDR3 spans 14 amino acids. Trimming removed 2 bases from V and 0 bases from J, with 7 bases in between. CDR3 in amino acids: CASSLRVLNTEAFF. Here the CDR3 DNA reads TGTGCCAGCAGTTTACGGGTTCTGAACACTGAAGCTTTCTTT.

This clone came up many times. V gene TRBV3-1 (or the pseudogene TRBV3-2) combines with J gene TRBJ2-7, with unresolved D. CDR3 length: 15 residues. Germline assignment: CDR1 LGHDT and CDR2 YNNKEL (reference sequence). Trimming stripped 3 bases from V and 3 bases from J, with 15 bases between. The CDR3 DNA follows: TGTGCCAGCAGCCAGTTCCCTCCTGGGCGCTACGAGCAGTACTTC. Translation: CASSQFPPGRYEQYF.

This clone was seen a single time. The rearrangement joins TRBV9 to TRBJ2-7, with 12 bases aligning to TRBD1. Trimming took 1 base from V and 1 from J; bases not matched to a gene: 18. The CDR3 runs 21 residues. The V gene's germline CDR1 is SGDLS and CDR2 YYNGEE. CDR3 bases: TGTGCCAGCAGCGTATTTCAGTATGTGGGACAGGGGGCCTTTATTTCCTACGAGCAGTACTTC. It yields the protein CASSVFQYVGQGAFISYEQYF.

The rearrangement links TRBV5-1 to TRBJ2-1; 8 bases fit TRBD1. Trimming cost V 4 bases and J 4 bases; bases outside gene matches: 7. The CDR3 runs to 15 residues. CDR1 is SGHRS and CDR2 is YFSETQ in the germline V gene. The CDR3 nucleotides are TGCGCCAGCAGCCTCCGGGACAGGCGATACAATGAGCAGTTCTTC. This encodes CASSLRDRRYNEQFF.

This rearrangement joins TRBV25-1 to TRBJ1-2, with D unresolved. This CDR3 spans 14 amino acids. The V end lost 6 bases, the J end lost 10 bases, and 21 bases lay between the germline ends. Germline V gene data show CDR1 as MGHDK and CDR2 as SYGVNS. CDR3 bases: TGTGCCAGCAGGTCCCCGGCCCCGGGGAGTATCTACACCTTC. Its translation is CASRSPAPGSIYTF.

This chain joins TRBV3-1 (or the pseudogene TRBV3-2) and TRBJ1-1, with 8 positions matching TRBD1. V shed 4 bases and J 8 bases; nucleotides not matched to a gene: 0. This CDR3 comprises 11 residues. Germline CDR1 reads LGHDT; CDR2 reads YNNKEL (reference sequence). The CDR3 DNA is TGTGCCAGCAGCCGGACAGGGGAAGCTTTCTTT. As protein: CASSRTGEAFF.

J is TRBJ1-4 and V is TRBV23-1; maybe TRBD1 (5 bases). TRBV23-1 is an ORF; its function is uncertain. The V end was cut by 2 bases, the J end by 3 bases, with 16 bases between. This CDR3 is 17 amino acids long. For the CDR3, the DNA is TGCGCCAGCAGTCAAAGGACGCCCGGGGGACCTAATGAAAAACTGTTTTTT. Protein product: CASSQRTPGGPNEKLFF.

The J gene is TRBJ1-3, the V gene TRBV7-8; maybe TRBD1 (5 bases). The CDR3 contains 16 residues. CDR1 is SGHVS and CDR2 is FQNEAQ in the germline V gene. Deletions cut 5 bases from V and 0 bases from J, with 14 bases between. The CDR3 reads CASSTGPPSSGNTIYF. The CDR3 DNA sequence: TGTGCCAGCAGCACAGGACCGCCGAGCTCTGGAAACACCATATATTTT. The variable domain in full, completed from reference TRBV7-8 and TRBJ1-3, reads GAGVSQSPRYKVAKRGQDVALRCDPISGHVSLFWYQQALGQGPEFLTYFQNEAQLDKSGLPSDRFFAERPEGSVSTLKIQRTQQEDSAVYLCASSTGPPSSGNTIYFGEGSWLTVV.

CDR3 nucleotides: TGTGCCAGCAGTCCGTGGACAGGGGGAACTGAAAAACTGTTTTTT. Translation gives CASSPWTGGTEKLFF. The gene calls are TRBV27 and TRBJ1-4; 10 nucleotides align to TRBD1. The CDR3 has 15 residues. Germline-derived CDR1 and CDR2 are MNHEY and SMNVEV (reference sequence). Trimming cost V 5 bases and J 7 bases; bases outside gene matches: 7.